These 8 T cell receptor beta chains came from one sample sequenced in a study of sequential checkpoint blockade in melanoma. Specified treatment: randomized to nivolumab then ipilimumab (arm A) or the reverse (arm B). Here immunoSEQ multiplex PCR was the method, and the copy in TCRdb shows in-frame clones only, minus some. The repertoire holds about 18,000 clones, with approximately 26% as singletons. The sample in question was tumor tissue (inferred from file names), obtained from a patient given nivolumab and ipilimumab in sequence. Source of these receptors: a human donor with melanoma.

A few counts support this clone. The chain has TRBV6-8 and TRBJ2-7, with D maybe TRBD1 (5 bases). This CDR3 has 12 amino acids. Trimming cost V 5 bases and J 7 bases, with 12 bases left between them. The V gene's germline CDR1 is MNHGY and CDR2 SAAAGT. The CDR3 region is CASSVLSGEQYF. CDR3 in DNA: TGTGCCAGCAGTGTACTATCAGGGGAGCAGTACTTC.

This clone was seen only a few times. The chain's CDR3 is CAWSVREGSEQYF. DNA of the CDR3: TGTGCCTGGAGTGTACGTGAGGGGAGCGAGCAGTACTTC. The chain recombines TRBV30 with TRBJ2-7; D could derive from TRBD1 or TRBD2 (5 bases each). The CDR3 is made up of 13 amino acids. Germline V gives CDR1 GTSNPN, CDR2 SVGIG (reference sequence). Between the trimmed V and J ends, which lost 0 bases and 6 bases, there was a span of 12 bases.

This clone was picked up many times. The gene calls are TRBV6-8 and TRBJ1-1, with 11 bases matching TRBD1. The germline gives CDR1 MNHGY, CDR2 SAAAGT. The CDR3 totals 14 residues. V shed 5 bases, J shed 11 bases, and the junction held 10 bases outside the gene matches. DNA of the CDR3: TGTGCCAGCAGTAAAAGAGGACAGGGGGCGTGGGCTTTCTTT. Amino acids: CASSKRGQGAWAFF.

Relative to its sample, this clone is medium-sized. The chain recombines TRBV6-8 with TRBJ1-1, with D unclear. This CDR3 is 13 amino acids long. Germline V gene sequence: CDR1 MNHGY, CDR2 SAAAGT. V lost 0 bases and J lost 4, with 6 bases in between. CDR3 sequence: CASSYSGRTEAFF. CDR3 DNA: TGTGCCAGCAGTTACTCGGGTCGCACTGAAGCTTTCTTT.

The rearrangement uses TRBV30 and TRBJ2-4; the D gene is possibly TRBD2 (5 bases). Deletions cut 3 bases from V and 7 bases from J, with 7 bases between. Germline V lookup: CDR1 GTSNPN, CDR2 SVGIG (reference sequence). The CDR3 spans 11 residues. The CDR3 region has the DNA TGTGCCTGGAGCGGCGGGAACATTCAGTACTTC. Its protein is CAWSGGNIQYF.

The chain uses TRBV6-8 and TRBJ2-1; TRBD1 matches at 9 bases. Per the germline V gene, CDR1 is MNHGY and CDR2 is SAAAGT. Germline trimming cut 6 bases from V and 7 bases from J; bases unmatched to any gene: 4. The CDR3 totals 13 residues. In DNA, the CDR3 is TGTGCCAGCAGCACAGGACAGGGGAATGAGCAGTTCTTC. This encodes CASSTGQGNEQFF.

The genes are TRBV11-3 and TRBJ2-1; 12 bases align to TRBD2. The germline V gene encodes CDR1 SGHNT and CDR2 YENEEA. V shed 4 bases, J shed 5 bases, and the junction held 3 bases outside the gene matches. This CDR3 is built from 15 residues. The DNA of the CDR3 is TGTGCCAGCAGCTGGACTAGCGGGATCAACAATGAGCAGTTCTTC. Its protein is CASSWTSGINNEQFF. The full variable domain, in which reference TRBV11-3 and TRBJ2-1 provide the parts outside the CDR3, is EAGVVQSPRYKIIEKKQPVAFWCNPISGHNTLYWYLQNLGQGPELLIRYENEEAVDDSQLPKDRFSAERLKGVDSTLKIQPAELGDSAVYLCASSWTSGINNEQFFGPGTRLTVL.

This clone has just a few counts. The V gene is TRBV9, the J gene TRBJ2-7; the D is unclear. V gave up 0 bases and J gave up 5 bases, with 9 bases separating them. The CDR3 has 13 residues. CDR1 SGDLS and CDR2 YYNGEE come from the germline V gene. The CDR3 DNA is TGTGCCAGCAGCGTAGGGACGATACACGAGCAGTACTTC. Protein: CASSVGTIHEQYF. Based on the CDR3 plus reference TRBV9 and TRBJ2-7, the full variable domain is DSGVTQTPKHLITATGQRVTLRCSPRSGDLSVYWYQQSLDQGLQFLIQYYNGEERAKGNILERFSAQQFPDLHSELNLSSLELGDSALYFCASSVGTIHEQYFGPGTRLTVT.